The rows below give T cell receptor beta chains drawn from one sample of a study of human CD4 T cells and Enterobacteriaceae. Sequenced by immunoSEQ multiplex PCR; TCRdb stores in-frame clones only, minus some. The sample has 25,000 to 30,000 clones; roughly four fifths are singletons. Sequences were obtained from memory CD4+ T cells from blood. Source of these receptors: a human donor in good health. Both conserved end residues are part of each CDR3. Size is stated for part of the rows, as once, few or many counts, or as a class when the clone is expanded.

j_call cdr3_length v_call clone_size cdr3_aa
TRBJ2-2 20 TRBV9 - CASSVVDGLAGGSNTGELFF
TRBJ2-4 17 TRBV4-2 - CASSQVIDGITKNIQYF
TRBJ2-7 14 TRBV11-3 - CASSSGASGHEQYF
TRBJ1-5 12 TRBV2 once CATSGGGQPQHF
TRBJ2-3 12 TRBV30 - CAWSVLAGVRYF
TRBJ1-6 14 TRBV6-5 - CASSPFLRDSPLHF
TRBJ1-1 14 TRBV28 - CASSPPLKTGLAFF
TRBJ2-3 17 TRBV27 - CASSLFMVETSTDTQYF
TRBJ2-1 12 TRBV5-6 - CASSLQYNEQFF
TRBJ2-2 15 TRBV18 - CASSPLAGGTGELFF
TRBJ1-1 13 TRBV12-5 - CASGLSGRLEAFF
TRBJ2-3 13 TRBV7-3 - CASSFGRTDTQYF
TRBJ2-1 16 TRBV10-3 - CAIKGLAGGPNNEQFF
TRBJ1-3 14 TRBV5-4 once CASSMGLLGNTIYF
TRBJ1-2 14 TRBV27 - CASPIPCRAYGYTF
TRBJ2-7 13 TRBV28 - CASRTTGIGEQYF
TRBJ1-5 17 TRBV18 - CASSPSQGANVGQPQHF
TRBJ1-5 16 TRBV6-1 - CASSGSGTGSNQPQHF
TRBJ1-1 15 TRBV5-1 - CASSSQGGSNTEAFF
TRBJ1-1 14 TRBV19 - CASSMRRENTEAFF
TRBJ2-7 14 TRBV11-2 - CASSPQAQFYEQYF
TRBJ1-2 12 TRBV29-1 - CSVRGEGYGYTF
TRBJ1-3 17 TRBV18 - CASSPFYSLSSGNTIYF
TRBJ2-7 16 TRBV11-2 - CASSLGTSGRAYEQYF
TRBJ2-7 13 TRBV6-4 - CARGGGGPNEQYF
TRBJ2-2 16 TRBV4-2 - CASSQDLGLSTGELFF
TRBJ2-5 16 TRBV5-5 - CASSHTGTANQETQYF
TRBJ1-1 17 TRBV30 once CAWSVLGQGVGGTEAFF
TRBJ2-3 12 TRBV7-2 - CASSFVTDTQYF
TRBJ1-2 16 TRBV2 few CASTLVTTPLGYGYTF
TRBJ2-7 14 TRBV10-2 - CAIRAGQGTDEQYF
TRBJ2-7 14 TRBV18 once CASSPNFTAYEQYF
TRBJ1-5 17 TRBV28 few CASISYIRREEAQPQHF
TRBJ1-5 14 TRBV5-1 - CASSPGTPDQPQHF
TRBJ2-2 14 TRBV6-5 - CASSYRGDTGELFF
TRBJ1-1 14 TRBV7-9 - CASSLGGRGTEAFF
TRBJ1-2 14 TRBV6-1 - CASSEGGAGYGYTF
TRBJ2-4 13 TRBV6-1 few CASSEARGQVQYF
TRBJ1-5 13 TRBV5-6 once CASSLGGGQPQHF
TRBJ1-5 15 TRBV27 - CASSLTGGGNQPQHF
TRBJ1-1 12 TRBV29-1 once CSVVRQETEAFF
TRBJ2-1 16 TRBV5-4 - CASSNRLDRGINEQFF
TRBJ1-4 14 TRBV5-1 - CASSSDRGDEKLFF
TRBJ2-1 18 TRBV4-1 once CASSQAGRRERTNNEQFF
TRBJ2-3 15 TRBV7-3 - CASSLGGFVADTQYF
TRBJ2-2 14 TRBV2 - CASSWTRSTGELFF
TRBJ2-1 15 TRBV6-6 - CASSYGAPSVNEQFF
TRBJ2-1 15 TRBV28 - CASSPIRDRGDEQFF
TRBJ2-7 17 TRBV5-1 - CASSLEGGGQGIYEQYF
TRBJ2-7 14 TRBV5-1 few CASSLEGTGYEQYF
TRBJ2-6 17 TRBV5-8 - CASSLHGSGVRVAVLTF
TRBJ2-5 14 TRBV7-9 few CASSFLGGKETQYF
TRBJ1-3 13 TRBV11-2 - CASTPDTGNTIYF
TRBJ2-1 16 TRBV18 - CASSPPGLSRHNEQFF